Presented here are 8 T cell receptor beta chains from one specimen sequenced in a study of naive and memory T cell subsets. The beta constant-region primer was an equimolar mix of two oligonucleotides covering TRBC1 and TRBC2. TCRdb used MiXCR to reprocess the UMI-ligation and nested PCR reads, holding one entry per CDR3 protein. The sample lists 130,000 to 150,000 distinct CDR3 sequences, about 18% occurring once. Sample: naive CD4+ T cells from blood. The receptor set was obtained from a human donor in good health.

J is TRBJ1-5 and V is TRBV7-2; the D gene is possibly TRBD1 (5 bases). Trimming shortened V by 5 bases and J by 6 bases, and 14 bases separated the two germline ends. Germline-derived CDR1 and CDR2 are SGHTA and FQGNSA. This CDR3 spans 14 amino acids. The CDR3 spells CASSPDGAGQPQHF. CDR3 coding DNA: TGTGCCAGCAGCCCTGACGGGGCCGGTCAGCCCCAGCATTTT.

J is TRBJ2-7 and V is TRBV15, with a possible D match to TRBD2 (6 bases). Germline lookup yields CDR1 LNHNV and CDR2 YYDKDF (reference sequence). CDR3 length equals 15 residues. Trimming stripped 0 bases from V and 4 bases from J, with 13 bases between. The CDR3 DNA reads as TGTGCCACCAGCAGAGAGGGGGGTGGTATGTACGAGCAGTACTTC. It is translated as CATSREGGGMYEQYF.

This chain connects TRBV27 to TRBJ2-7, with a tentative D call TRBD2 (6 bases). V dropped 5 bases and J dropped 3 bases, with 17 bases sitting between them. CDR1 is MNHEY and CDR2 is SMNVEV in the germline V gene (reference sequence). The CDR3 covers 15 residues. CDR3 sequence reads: CASSLTASGLYEQYF. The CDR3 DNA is TGTGCCAGCAGTCTAACCGCGAGCGGGCTCTACGAGCAGTACTTC.

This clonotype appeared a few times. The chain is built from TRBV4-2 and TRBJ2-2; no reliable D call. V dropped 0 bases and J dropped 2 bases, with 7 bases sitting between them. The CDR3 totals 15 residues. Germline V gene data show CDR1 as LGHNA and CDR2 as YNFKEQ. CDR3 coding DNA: TGTGCCAGCAGCCAAGAACGGTTTAACACCGGGGAGCTGTTTTTT. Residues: CASSQERFNTGELFF.

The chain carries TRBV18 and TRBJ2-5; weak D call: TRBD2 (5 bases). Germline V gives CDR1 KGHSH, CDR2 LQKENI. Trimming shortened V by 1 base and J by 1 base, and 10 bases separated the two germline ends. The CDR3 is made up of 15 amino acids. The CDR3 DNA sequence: TGTGCCAGCTCACCACTTTCGGGGAGCCAAGAGACCCAGTACTTC. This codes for CASSPLSGSQETQYF.

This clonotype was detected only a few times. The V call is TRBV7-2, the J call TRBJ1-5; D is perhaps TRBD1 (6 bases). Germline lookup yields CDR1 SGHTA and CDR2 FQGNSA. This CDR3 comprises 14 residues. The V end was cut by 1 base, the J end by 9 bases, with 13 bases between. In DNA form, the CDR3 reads TGTGCCAGCAGCTTAGGTGGGACACCGCCGCCCCAGCATTTT. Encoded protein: CASSLGGTPPPQHF.

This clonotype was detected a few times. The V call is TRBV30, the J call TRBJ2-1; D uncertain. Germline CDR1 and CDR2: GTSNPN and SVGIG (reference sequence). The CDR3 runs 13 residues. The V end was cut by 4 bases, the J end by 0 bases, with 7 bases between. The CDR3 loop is CAWTISSYNEQFF. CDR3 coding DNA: TGTGCCTGGACGATTAGCTCCTACAATGAGCAGTTCTTC.

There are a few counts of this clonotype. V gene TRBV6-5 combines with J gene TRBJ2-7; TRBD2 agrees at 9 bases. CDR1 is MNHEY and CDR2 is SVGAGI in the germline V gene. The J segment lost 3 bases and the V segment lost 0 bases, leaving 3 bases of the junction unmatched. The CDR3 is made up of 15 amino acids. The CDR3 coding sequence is TGTGCCAGCAGTTACTCTGCGGGAGGGGGCTACGAGCAGTACTTC. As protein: CASSYSAGGGYEQYF.